This TCR beta chain was profiled in a study of beta chain features in type 1 diabetes. General observations from the study: Any role of HLA type in TCRB rearrangement remained unresolved here.

The germline CDR1 and CDR2 sequences are MGHRA and YSYEKL. This CDR3 spans 17 amino acids. The ends lost 1 base at V and 2 bases at J; junction bases unmatched: 5. This clone occurred a few times. Its antigen remains unknown. Expressed TCRB transcripts were sequenced after all isolated RNA was converted to cDNA. Clones were sequenced by immunoSEQ multiplex PCR, and TCRdb holds only the in-frame ones, with some missing. The sample lists 130,000 or so clones; 7% to 10% were seen once. Input material: central memory CD4+ T cells from blood. This chain uses TRBV4-1 with TRBJ2-3; 11 nucleotides match TRBD2. The source of this sequence is a man between 18 and 35 years old in good health. CDR3 in DNA: TGCGCCAGCAGCCAAGGAGGGACTAGCGGAAACACAGATACGCAGTATTTT. Its protein product is CASSQGGTSGNTDTQYF.